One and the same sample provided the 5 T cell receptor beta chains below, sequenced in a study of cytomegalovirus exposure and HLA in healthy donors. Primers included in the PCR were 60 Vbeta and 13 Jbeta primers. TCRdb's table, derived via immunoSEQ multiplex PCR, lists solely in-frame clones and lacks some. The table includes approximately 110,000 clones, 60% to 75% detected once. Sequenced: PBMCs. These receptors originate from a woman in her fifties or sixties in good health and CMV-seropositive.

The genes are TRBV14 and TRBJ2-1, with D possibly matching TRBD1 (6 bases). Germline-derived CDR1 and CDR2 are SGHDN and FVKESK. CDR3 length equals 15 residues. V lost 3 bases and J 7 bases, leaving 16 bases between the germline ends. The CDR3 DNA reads TGTGCCAGCAGCCAGTCAGGACTGGGGGCGAATGAGCAGTTCTTC. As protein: CASSQSGLGANEQFF.

CDR3 region: CASSRDRTYEQYF. CDR3 DNA sequence: TGTGCCAGCAGTCGGGACAGGACCTACGAGCAGTACTTC. This chain joins TRBV6-6 and TRBJ2-7; 8 bases line up with TRBD1. Per germline, CDR1 MNHNY and CDR2 SVGAGI (reference sequence). This CDR3 comprises 13 residues. V trimming: 5 bases; J trimming: 2 bases; junction bases outside the gene matches: 2.

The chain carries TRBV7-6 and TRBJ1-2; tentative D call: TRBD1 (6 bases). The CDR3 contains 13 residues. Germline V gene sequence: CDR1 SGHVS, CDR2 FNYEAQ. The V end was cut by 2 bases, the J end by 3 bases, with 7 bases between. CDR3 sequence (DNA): TGTGCCAGCAGCTTAAACAGGGACTATGGCTACACCTTC. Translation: CASSLNRDYGYTF. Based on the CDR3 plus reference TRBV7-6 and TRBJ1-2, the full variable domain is GAGVSQSPRYKVTKRGQDVALRCDPISGHVSLYWYRQALGQGPEFLTYFNYEAQQDKSGLPNDRFSAERPEGSISTLTIQRTEQRDSAMYRCASSLNRDYGYTFGSGTRLTVV.

In nucleotides, the CDR3 is TGCAGCGTAAAAAGCGGGGGGAGCTCCTACGAGCAGTACTTC. Its protein is CSVKSGGSSYEQYF. The chain recombines TRBV29-1 with TRBJ2-7; 9 bases match TRBD2. Unmatched junction bases numbered 6, after V lost 6 bases and J lost 0 bases. Germline V gene sequence: CDR1 SQVTM, CDR2 ANQGSEA. The CDR3 length is 14 residues.

The CDR3: CASSPDRVKYEQYF. CDR3 DNA sequence: TGCGCCAGCAGCCCAGACAGGGTGAAATACGAGCAGTACTTC. The chain carries TRBV4-3 and TRBJ2-7; 7 bases align to TRBD1. The length of the CDR3 is 14 residues. CDR1 is LGHNA, CDR2 YSLEER, per germline. The V gene end was trimmed by 4 bases and the J gene end by 4 bases; junction bases not matched to a gene: 7.